This T cell receptor beta chain was retrieved from a study of OX40 agonist ivuxolimab in advanced cancers. This CDR3 contains 14 residues. From germline, CDR1 is MNHNS and CDR2 SASEGT. V lost 6 bases to trimming and J lost 2 bases, with 12 bases between them. Clones were sequenced by immunoSEQ multiplex PCR, and TCRdb holds only the in-frame ones, with some missing. This table has roughly 63,000 clones, around 91% appearing once. The receptor's source is an adult with an advanced solid tumor such as melanoma, head and neck, liver or kidney cancer. The material sequenced was CD4+ or CD8+ T cells sorted from blood, taken in a trial of the OX40 agonist ivuxolimab. V usage is TRBV6-1 and J usage is TRBJ2-3; D tentatively fits TRBD1 or TRBD2 (5 bases each). In DNA form, the CDR3 reads TGTGCCAGCAGCCGAAGGGACCACACAGATACGCAGTATTTT. It yields the protein CASSRRDHTDTQYF.